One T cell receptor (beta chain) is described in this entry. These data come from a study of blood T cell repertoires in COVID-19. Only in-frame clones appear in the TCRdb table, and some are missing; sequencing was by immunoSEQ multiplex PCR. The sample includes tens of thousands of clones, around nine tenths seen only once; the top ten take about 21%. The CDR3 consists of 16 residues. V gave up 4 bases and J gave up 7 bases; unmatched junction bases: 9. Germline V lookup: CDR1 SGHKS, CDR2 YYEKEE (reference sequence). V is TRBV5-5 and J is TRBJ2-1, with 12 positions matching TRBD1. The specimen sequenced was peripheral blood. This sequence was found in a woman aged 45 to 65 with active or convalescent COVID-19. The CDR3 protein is CASSTTGTGGWNEQFF. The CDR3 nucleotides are TGTGCCAGCAGCACAACCGGGACAGGGGGCTGGAATGAGCAGTTCTTC.